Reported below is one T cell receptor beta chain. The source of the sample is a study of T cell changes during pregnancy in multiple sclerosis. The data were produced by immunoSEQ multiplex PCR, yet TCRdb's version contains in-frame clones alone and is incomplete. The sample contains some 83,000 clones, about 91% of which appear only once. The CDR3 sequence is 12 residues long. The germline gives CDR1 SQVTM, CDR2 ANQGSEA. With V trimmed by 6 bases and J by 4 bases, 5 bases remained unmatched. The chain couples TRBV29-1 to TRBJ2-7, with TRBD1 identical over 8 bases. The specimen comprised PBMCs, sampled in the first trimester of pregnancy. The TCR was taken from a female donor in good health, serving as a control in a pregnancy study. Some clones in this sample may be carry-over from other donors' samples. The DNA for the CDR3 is TGCAGCGTCCCGGGACAGGCTTACGAGCAGTACTTC. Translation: CSVPGQAYEQYF.